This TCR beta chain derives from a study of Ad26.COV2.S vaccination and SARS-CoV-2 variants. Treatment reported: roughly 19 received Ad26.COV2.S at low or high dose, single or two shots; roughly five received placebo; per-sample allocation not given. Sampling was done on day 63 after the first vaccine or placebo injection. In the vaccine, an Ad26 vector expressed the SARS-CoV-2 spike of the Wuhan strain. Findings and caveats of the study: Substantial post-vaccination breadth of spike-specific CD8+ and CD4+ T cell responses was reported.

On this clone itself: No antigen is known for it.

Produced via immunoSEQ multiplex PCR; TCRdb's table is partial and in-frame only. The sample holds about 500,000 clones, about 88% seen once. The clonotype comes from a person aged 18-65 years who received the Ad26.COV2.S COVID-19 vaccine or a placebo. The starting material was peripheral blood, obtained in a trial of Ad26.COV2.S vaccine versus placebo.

This CDR3 reads CASSNWGYETQYF. As DNA, the CDR3 is TGTGCCAGTAGTAATTGGGGCTACGAGACCCAGTACTTC. V is TRBV19 and J is TRBJ2-5; a weak D match, TRBD1 (5 bases). Trimming stripped 4 bases from V and 5 bases from J, with 11 bases between. The CDR3 loop spans 13 amino acids. Looked up from germline, CDR1 is LNHDA and CDR2 is SQIVND (reference sequence).